The 15 T cell receptor beta chains presented below share a single source sample, sequenced in a study of CD8+ T cells in alopecia areata. Treatment reported: oral pan-JAK inhibitor, 5-10 mg twice daily. The authors extracted RNA and reverse transcribed it into cDNA as the sequencing template. The data were produced by immunoSEQ multiplex PCR, yet TCRdb's version contains in-frame clones alone and is incomplete. The sample consists of some 180,000 clones, 40% to 65% of them appearing once. This specimen was CD8+ T cells sorted from blood, taken at roughly week 52, from a patient treated with tofacitinib. The receptors here all came from a human donor with alopecia areata.

V usage is TRBV29-1 and J usage is TRBJ2-7, with 7 bases matching TRBD2. The V gene end was trimmed by 2 bases and the J gene end by 1 base; junction bases not matched to a gene: 8. The CDR3 runs 15 residues. Germline V CDR1 and CDR2: SQVTM, ANQGSEA. For the CDR3, the DNA is TGCAGCGTTGAAACGTGGGAGGGAGGGTCCTACGAGCAGTACTTC. Translated: CSVETWEGGSYEQYF.

The J gene is TRBJ2-5, the V gene TRBV5-1; 10 nucleotides agree with TRBD1. The junction had 4 bases not matched to a gene; V was cut back by 0 bases and J by 5 bases. Looked up from germline, CDR1 is SGHRS and CDR2 is YFSETQ. The CDR3 is made up of 15 amino acids. The CDR3 is CASSLVTGGLETQYF. The CDR3 DNA follows: TGCGCCAGCAGCTTGGTGACAGGGGGCCTGGAGACCCAGTACTTC.

This chain links TRBV30 with TRBJ2-6; D might be TRBD2 (6 bases). The V end was cut by 2 bases, the J end by 2 bases, with 7 bases between. The CDR3 is made up of 14 amino acids. CDR1 is GTSNPN, CDR2 SVGIG, per germline (reference sequence). CDR3 nucleotide sequence: TGTGCCTGGAGTTGGGGGGCTGGGGCCAACGTCCTGACTTTC. Encoded protein: CAWSWGAGANVLTF.

The genes are TRBV27 and TRBJ2-7; tentatively, D is TRBD1 (6 bases). V was trimmed by 5 bases and J by 0 bases, leaving 17 bases between them. From germline, CDR1 is MNHEY and CDR2 SMNVEV (reference sequence). The CDR3 loop spans 16 amino acids. CDR3 residues: CASSNSLGQSSYEQYF. In DNA form, the CDR3 reads TGTGCCAGCAGTAACTCCCTGGGACAAAGCTCCTACGAGCAGTACTTC.

This clone was detected a few times. The J gene is TRBJ2-3, the V gene TRBV25-1; 11 nucleotides align to TRBD2. Losses at the gene ends were 3 bases for V and 1 base for J; bases not matched to a gene: 3. The CDR3 runs 16 residues. Germline CDR1 is MGHDK and CDR2 is SYGVNS. CDR3 nucleotides: TGTGCCAGCAGTGATCCGGGACTAGCGGGCACAGATACGCAGTATTTT. This encodes CASSDPGLAGTDTQYF. Combining the CDR3 with reference TRBV25-1 and TRBJ2-3 gives the whole variable domain EADIYQTPRYLVIGTGKKITLECSQTMGHDKMYWYQQDPGMELHLIHYSYGVNSTEKGDLSSESTVSRIRTEHFPLTLESARPSHTSQYLCASSDPGLAGTDTQYFGPGTRLTVL.

The DNA for the CDR3 is TGTGCCAGCAGTGAAAGGGGGACGTGGAGCAATCAGCCCCAGCATTTT. Protein product: CASSERGTWSNQPQHF. The chain recombines TRBV6-1 with TRBJ1-5; weak D call: TRBD1 (6 bases). V was pared by 2 bases and J by 1 base, with 12 bases between. Germline CDR1 and CDR2: MNHNS and SASEGT. This CDR3 comprises 16 residues.

V usage is TRBV5-6 and J usage is TRBJ2-7, with 10 bases fitting TRBD1. Per germline, CDR1 SGHDT and CDR2 YYEEEE. With V trimmed by 8 bases and J by 4 bases, 6 bases remained unmatched. The CDR3 runs to 13 residues. CDR3 amino acids: CASQRQGAYEQYF. In DNA, the CDR3 is TGTGCCAGTCAGCGACAGGGGGCATACGAGCAGTACTTC. The variable domain in full, completed from reference TRBV5-6 and TRBJ2-7, reads DAGVTQSPTHLIKTRGQQVTLRCSPKSGHDTVSWYQQALGQGPQFIFQYYEEEERQRGNFPDRFSGHQFPNYSSELNVNALLLGDSALYLCASQRQGAYEQYFGPGTRLTVT.

The rearrangement joins TRBV29-1 to TRBJ2-1, with D perhaps being TRBD1 or TRBD2 (6 bases each). This CDR3 has 15 residues. Per germline, CDR1 SQVTM and CDR2 ANQGSEA. V gave up 1 base and J gave up 0 bases, with 10 bases separating them. DNA of the CDR3: TGCAGCGTTGAAGGGGGGGCCCTCTCCTACAATGAGCAGTTCTTC. It specifies CSVEGGALSYNEQFF.

A few counts support this clone. CDR3 in amino acids: CSVLSEEDTGELFF. The CDR3, as DNA: TGCAGCGTTCTCTCGGAGGAGGACACCGGGGAGCTGTTTTTT. The gene calls are TRBV29-1 and TRBJ2-2, with a tentative D call TRBD2 (5 bases). The CDR3 covers 14 residues. Per the germline V gene, CDR1 is SQVTM and CDR2 is ANQGSEA. The ends were cut back, 5 bases at V and 3 bases at J, with 13 bases in the middle.

This clone was seen once. J is TRBJ1-2 and V is TRBV9, with TRBD1 as a possible D gene (6 bases). Deletions cut 0 bases from V and 4 bases from J, with 10 bases between. The CDR3 covers 14 residues. The germline gives CDR1 SGDLS, CDR2 YYNGEE. CDR3 nucleotides: TGTGCCAGCAGCGTAGGGGGCAGGGGCTATGGCTACACCTTC. It is translated as CASSVGGRGYGYTF.

In its sample, this clone was seen a few times. The chain employs TRBV30 and TRBJ2-7; 8 bases align to TRBD1. Germline CDR1 reads GTSNPN; CDR2 reads SVGIG (reference sequence). Trimming took 0 bases from V and 6 from J; bases not matched to a gene: 1. The CDR3 runs to 12 residues. Written as DNA, the CDR3 is TGTGCCTGGAGTGTACAGGGGGTCGAGCAGTACTTC. Its translation: CAWSVQGVEQYF.

This sequence joins TRBV7-8 and TRBJ1-2; the D is unclear. V was trimmed by 3 bases and J by 2 bases, leaving 13 bases between them. The CDR3 totals 15 residues. Germline V gene data show CDR1 as SGHVS and CDR2 as FQNEAQ. CDR3 sequence reads: CASSFGLGQNYGYTF. In DNA, the CDR3 is TGTGCCAGCAGCTTCGGTCTAGGGCAGAACTATGGCTACACCTTC.

This clone was seen a few times. The chain carries TRBV5-6 and TRBJ1-3, with a weak D call TRBD1 (5 bases). The CDR3 covers 14 residues. From germline, CDR1 is SGHDT and CDR2 YYEEEE. The V and J ends lost 1 base and 4 bases respectively, with 9 bases between them. CDR3 nucleotide sequence: TGTGCCAGCAGCTTGCAGGGCACCGGAAACACCATATATTTT. Translating it yields CASSLQGTGNTIYF.

The rearrangement uses TRBV7-8 and TRBJ2-7; D perhaps matches TRBD1 (6 bases). The ends were cut back, 5 bases at V and 6 bases at J, with 20 bases in the middle. Germline V gene data show CDR1 as SGHVS and CDR2 as FQNEAQ. The CDR3 is 15 amino acids. In DNA form, the CDR3 reads TGTGCCAGCAGCCATCCGGGACAAGGATCCGGCGAGCAGTACTTC. This encodes CASSHPGQGSGEQYF. Looking up the rest from reference TRBV7-8 and TRBJ2-7 gives the full variable domain: GAGVSQSPRYKVAKRGQDVALRCDPISGHVSLFWYQQALGQGPEFLTYFQNEAQLDKSGLPSDRFFAERPEGSVSTLKIQRTQQEDSAVYLCASSHPGQGSGEQYFGPGTRLTVT.

The CDR3, as DNA: TGCGCCAGCAGCTTGTCAGGGGAAGCCTATGGCTACACCTTC. Residues: CASSLSGEAYGYTF. The chain links TRBV5-1 to TRBJ1-2, with D tentatively TRBD1 (6 bases). The V gene lost 1 base and the J gene lost 4 bases, with 11 bases spanning the gap. The length of the CDR3 is 14 residues. The germline V gene encodes CDR1 SGHRS and CDR2 YFSETQ.